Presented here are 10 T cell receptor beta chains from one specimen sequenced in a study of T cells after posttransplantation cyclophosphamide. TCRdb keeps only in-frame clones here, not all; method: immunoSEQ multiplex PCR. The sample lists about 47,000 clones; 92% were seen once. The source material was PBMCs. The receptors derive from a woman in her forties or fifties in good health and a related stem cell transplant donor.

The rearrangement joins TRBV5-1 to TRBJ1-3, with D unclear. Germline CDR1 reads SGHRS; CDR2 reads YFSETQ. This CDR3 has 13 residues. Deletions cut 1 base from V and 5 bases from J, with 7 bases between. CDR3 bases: TGCGCCAGCAGCTTGCCCCGTAGAAACACCATATATTTT. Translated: CASSLPRRNTIYF.

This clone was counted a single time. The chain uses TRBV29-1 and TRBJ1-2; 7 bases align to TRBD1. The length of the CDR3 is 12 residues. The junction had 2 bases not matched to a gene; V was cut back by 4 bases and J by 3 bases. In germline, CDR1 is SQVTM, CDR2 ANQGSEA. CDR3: CSVGQGDYGYTF. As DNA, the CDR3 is TGCAGCGTTGGGCAGGGGGACTATGGCTACACCTTC.

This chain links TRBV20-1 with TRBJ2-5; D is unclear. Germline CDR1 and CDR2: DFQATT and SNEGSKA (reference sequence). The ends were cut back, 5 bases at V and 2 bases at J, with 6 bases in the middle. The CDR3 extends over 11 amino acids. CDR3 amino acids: CSAARQETQYF. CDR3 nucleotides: TGCAGTGCTGCGCGTCAAGAGACCCAGTACTTC.

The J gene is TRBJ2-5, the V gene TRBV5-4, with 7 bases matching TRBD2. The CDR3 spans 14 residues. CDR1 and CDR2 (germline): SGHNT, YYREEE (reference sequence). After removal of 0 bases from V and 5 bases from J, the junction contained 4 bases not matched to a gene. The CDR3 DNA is TGTGCCAGCAGCTTGGACGTGGGGGGGGAGACCCAGTACTTC. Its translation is CASSLDVGGETQYF.

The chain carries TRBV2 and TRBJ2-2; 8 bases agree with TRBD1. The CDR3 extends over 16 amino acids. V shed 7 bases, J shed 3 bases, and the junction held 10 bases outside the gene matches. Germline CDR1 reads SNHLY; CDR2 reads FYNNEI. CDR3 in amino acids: CASTFRGRDDTGELFF. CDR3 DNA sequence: TGTGCCAGCACCTTCAGGGGGCGCGACGACACCGGGGAGCTGTTTTTT.

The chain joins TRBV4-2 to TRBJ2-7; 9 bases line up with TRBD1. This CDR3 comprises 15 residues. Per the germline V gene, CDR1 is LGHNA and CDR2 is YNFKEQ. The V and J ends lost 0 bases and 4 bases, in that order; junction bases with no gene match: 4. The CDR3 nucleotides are TGTGCCAGCAGCCAAGAAGGGACAGGGACGTACGAGCAGTACTTC. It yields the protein CASSQEGTGTYEQYF.

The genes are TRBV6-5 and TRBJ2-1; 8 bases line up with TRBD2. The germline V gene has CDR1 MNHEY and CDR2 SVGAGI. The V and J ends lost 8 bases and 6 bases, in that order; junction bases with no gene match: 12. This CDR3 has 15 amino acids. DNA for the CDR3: TGTGCCAGCTCCACCACCGGGACTAGGATCAATGAGCAGTTCTTC. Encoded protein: CASSTTGTRINEQFF.

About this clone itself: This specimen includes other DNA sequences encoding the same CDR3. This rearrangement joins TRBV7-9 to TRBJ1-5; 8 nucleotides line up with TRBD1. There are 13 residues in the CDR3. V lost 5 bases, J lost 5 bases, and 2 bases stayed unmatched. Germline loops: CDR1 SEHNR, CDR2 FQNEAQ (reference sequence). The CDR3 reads CASSLTGDQPQHF. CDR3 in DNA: TGTGCCAGCAGCCTGACAGGGGATCAGCCCCAGCATTTT.

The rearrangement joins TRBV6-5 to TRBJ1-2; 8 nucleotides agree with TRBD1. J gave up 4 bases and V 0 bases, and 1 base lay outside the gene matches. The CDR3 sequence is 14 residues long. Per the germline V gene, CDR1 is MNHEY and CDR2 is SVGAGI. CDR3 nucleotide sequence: TGTGCCAGCAGTTACTCGGGACAGGCCTATGGCTACACCTTC. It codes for CASSYSGQAYGYTF.

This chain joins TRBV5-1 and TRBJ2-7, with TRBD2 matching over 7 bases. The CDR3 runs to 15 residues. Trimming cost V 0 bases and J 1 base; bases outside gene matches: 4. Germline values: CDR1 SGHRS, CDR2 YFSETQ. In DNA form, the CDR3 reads TGCGCCAGCAGCTTGGAAAGCGGGGTTTCCTACGAGCAGTACTTC. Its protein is CASSLESGVSYEQYF.